The present T cell receptor beta chain was sequenced within a study of blood T cell repertoires in COVID-19. The ends lost 3 bases at V and 4 bases at J; junction bases unmatched: 8. Germline CDR1 and CDR2: LGHDT and YNNKEL (reference sequence). The CDR3 extends over 15 amino acids. Here immunoSEQ multiplex PCR was the method, and the copy in TCRdb shows in-frame clones only, minus some. This sample has about 320,000 clones, with around nine tenths found just once. J is TRBJ2-5 and V is TRBV3-1 (or the pseudogene TRBV3-2); 7 nucleotides match TRBD2. The specimen sequenced was PBMCs or T cells enriched from blood (not recorded which). The receptor comes from a man aged 60-69 years who had recovered from COVID-19. This CDR3 is CASSHGLGTLETQYF. Here the CDR3 DNA reads TGTGCCAGCAGCCACGGACTAGGAACCTTAGAGACCCAGTACTTC.